The T cell receptor (beta chain) under discussion was sequenced for a study of blood T cell repertoires in COVID-19. Background on the study: The origin of the acute and convalescent COVID-19 samples was the United States, Italy and Spain.

Sequencing was performed with immunoSEQ multiplex PCR; in TCRdb, only in-frame clones are kept and a portion is missing. The sample carries 140,000 to 150,000 clones, 70% to 90% recorded once. A Seattle source enrolled patients during active infection and followed them longitudinally. Germline V lookup: CDR1 DFQATT, CDR2 SNEGSKA (reference sequence). The V and J ends lost 3 bases and 12 bases, in that order; junction bases with no gene match: 2. The CDR3 runs 11 residues. This clone was seen a handful of times. The chain combines TRBV20-1 with TRBJ2-1; 10 bases fit TRBD2. The sequencing input was peripheral blood. The clonotype originates from a woman in her sixties with COVID-19, enrolled during active disease. In DNA, the CDR3 is TGCAGTGCTAGCCCTAGCGGGGGGCAGTTCTTC. Its translation is CSASPSGGQFF.